This T cell receptor beta chain is drawn from a study of T cell responses to AZD1222 COVID-19 vaccine. Method: immunoSEQ multiplex PCR; TCRdb's copy keeps in-frame clones and lacks some. In the table there are some 150,000 clones, 90% to 95% of which are singletons. This sample comprised peripheral blood, obtained on day 0 of AZD1222 vaccination. The sequence came from an adult in good health.

For the CDR3, the DNA is TGTGCCAGCAGCCCCGGACAGGGGGCAGATACGCAGTATTTT. This translates into CASSPGQGADTQYF. V and J are TRBV11-2 and TRBJ2-3, with TRBD1 identical over 10 bases. Trimming cost V 5 bases and J 4 bases; bases outside gene matches: 3. There are 14 residues in the CDR3. CDR1 and CDR2 (germline): SGHAT, FQNNGV. The full variable domain, in which reference TRBV11-2 and TRBJ2-3 provide the parts outside the CDR3, is EAGVAQSPRYKIIEKRQSVAFWCNPISGHATLYWYQQILGQGPKLLIQFQNNGVVDDSQLPKDRFSAERLKGVDSTLKIQPAKLEDSAVYLCASSPGQGADTQYFGPGTRLTVL.